This TCR beta chain was captured in a study of cytomegalovirus exposure and HLA in healthy donors. Comment on this clone: Antigen: not known.

While the first cohort had about 610 subjects, the donors belonged to the separate validation cohort of fewer than 150 subjects. Notes on the study in general: High specificity and sensitivity for cytomegalovirus status were reported for the classifier. The tendency of first-cohort TCR clusters to co-occur in the roughly 130 validation repertoires emerged from a later analysis. Rarity characterized most TCR sequences, yet some public TCRs appeared in many donors.

Method: immunoSEQ multiplex PCR; TCRdb's copy keeps in-frame clones and lacks some. Here the sample spans some 72,000 clones, roughly 95% being singletons. Trimming pared 2 bases from V and 5 bases from J, leaving 14 bases between. CDR1 and CDR2 (germline): LNHNV, YYDKDF (reference sequence). The CDR3 contains 15 residues. This TCR derives from a man younger than 35 in good health and CMV-seropositive. Source material: PBMCs. The V gene is TRBV15, the J gene TRBJ2-3; possible D gene TRBD2, 5 bases. This CDR3 is CATSRLSGEGDTQYF. The CDR3 DNA reads as TGTGCCACCAGCAGATTGTCGGGCGAGGGAGATACGCAGTATTTT.